This entry lists 7 T cell receptor beta chains sequenced from one sample in a study of T and B cells in COVID-19 patients. BIOMED2 TRB-A/B primer pools were used in multiplex TRB PCR. TCRdb ran MiXCR on the multiplex PCR reads and lists one entry per CDR3 protein. The top ten clones hold approximately 23% of a sample with about 9,400 distinct CDR3 sequences, 25% to 40% of them seen once. Blood genomic DNA input for TRB amplification was 250-500 ng. Sequences were obtained from blood. The source of these receptors is a human donor who had recovered from COVID-19.

This chain joins TRBV20-1 and TRBJ2-2; D might be TRBD1 (5 bases). With 0 bases removed from V and 3 bases from J, the gap between germline ends came to 11 bases. The germline CDR1 and CDR2 sequences are DFQATT and SNEGSKA (reference sequence). This CDR3 spans 15 amino acids. CDR3 loop: CSARDPTDYTGELFF. CDR3 DNA: TGCAGTGCTAGAGACCCGACAGATTACACCGGGGAGCTGTTTTTT.

This clonotype is medium-sized. This chain uses TRBV27 with TRBJ2-3; no clear D. Germline V gene data show CDR1 as MNHEY and CDR2 as SMNVEV (reference sequence). V was cut by 3 bases and J by 1 base, with 11 bases left in between. The CDR3 is made up of 15 amino acids. The CDR3 DNA reads TGTGCCAGCAGTTTGAAGGACGGTCGCACAGATACGCAGTATTTT. The encoded protein is CASSLKDGRTDTQYF.

This clonotype was recorded a few times. V and J are TRBV6-5 and TRBJ1-1, with TRBD1 matching 7 bases. Germline V gives CDR1 MNHEY, CDR2 SVGAGI. With V trimmed by 5 bases and J by 5 bases, 11 bases remained unmatched. This CDR3 contains 15 residues. The CDR3 bases are TGTGCCAGCAGTAGAGATCGGACAGGAAGGACTGAAGCTTTCTTT. Translation: CASSRDRTGRTEAFF.

This clonotype was seen more than once but under ten times. The J gene is TRBJ1-1, the V gene TRBV12-3 or TRBV12-4; perhaps TRBD1 as D (6 bases). This CDR3 contains 13 residues. The V and J ends lost 5 bases and 3 bases respectively, with 10 bases between them. The CDR3 DNA is TGTGCCAGCAGTAACAGGGCGGACACTGAAGCTTTCTTT. Residues: CASSNRADTEAFF.

By share, this clonotype ranks as medium-sized. The chain employs TRBV19 and TRBJ2-2; D uncertain. CDR1 is LNHDA and CDR2 is SQIVND in the germline V gene (reference sequence). This CDR3 has 11 amino acids. V lost 4 bases, J lost 4 bases, and 1 base lay in between. Here the CDR3 DNA reads TGTGCCAGTAGTACCACCGGGGAGCTGTTTTTT. Its protein product is CASSTTGELFF.

The rearrangement uses TRBV5-1 and TRBJ1-4; 7 nucleotides align to TRBD1. Germline CDR1 is SGHRS and CDR2 is YFSETQ. J was trimmed by 4 bases and V by 0 bases; bases with no gene match: 0. There are 14 residues in the CDR3. CDR3 DNA sequence: TGCGCCAGCAGCTTGGGACAGGGTAATGAAAAACTGTTTTTT. This codes for CASSLGQGNEKLFF.

This chain connects TRBV6-1 to TRBJ2-5; TRBD1 agrees at 8 bases. CDR3 length equals 14 residues. Germline V gene sequence: CDR1 MNHNS, CDR2 SASEGT. V lost 4 bases to trimming and J lost 2 bases; unmatched junction nucleotides: 3. CDR3 in amino acids: CASSGTGNQETQYF. The CDR3 region has the DNA TGTGCCAGCAGTGGGACAGGGAATCAAGAGACCCAGTACTTC.